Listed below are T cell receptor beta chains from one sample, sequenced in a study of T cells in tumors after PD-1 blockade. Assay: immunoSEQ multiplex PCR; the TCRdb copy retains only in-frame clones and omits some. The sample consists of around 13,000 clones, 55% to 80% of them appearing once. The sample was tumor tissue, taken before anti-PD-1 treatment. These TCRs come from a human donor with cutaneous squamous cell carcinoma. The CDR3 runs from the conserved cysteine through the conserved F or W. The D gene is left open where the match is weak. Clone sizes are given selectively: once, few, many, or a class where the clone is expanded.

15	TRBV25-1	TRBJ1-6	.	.	TGTGCCAGCAGTGAACTCAGGTTCCAGAATTCACCCCTCCACTTT	CASSELRFQNSPLHF
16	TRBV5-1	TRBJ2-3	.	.	TGCGCCAGCAGGAGGGTAGGCGAGTCAGAAGCAGATACGCAGTATTTT	CASRRVGESEADTQYF
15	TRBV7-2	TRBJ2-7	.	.	TGTGCCAGCAGCTTAGACCCAAGCCCCGGGAAACAGGACAACTTC	CASSLDPSPGKQDNF
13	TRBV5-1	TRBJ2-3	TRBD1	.	TGCGCCAGCAGCGGCGGACAGGTCGATCCGCAGTATTTT	CASSGGQVDPQYF
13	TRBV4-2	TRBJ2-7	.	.	TGTGCCAGCAGCCAAGAAATGGGGGCCCTCCGGTACTTC	CASSQEMGALRYF
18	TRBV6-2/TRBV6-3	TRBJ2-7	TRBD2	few	TGTGCCAGCAGTTACTCAAGGTCGGTGGCTAGCGGAGCATACGAGCAGTACTTC	CASSYSRSVASGAYEQYF
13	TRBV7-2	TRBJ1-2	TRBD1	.	TGTGCCAGCAGCTTGGACAGGGAGTATGGCTACACCTTC	CASSLDREYGYTF
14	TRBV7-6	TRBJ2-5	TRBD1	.	TGTGCCAGCAGCTCCCGACAGGGAACGGAGACCCAGTACTTC	CASSSRQGTETQYF
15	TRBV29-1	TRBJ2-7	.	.	TGCAGCGTACTACCGGGACACCCAACAACCTACGAGCAGTACTTC	CSVLPGHPTTYEQYF
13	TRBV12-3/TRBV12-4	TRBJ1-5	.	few	TGTGCCACCACCGGCGGGTGGAATCAGCCCCAGCATTTT	CATTGGWNQPQHF
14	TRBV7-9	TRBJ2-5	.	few	TGTGCCAGCAGCTACCGGGACTCACAAGAGACCCAGTACTTC	CASSYRDSQETQYF
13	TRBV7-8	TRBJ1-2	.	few	TGTGCCAGCAGCTCAGGCCAACGCTATGGCTACACCTTC	CASSSGQRYGYTF
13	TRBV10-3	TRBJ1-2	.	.	TGTGCCATCAGTGAGTTGGGACCGGATGGCTACACCTTC	CAISELGPDGYTF
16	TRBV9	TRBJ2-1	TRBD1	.	TGTGCCAGCAGCCCAGCGACAGGGGGGACCTACAATGAGCAGTTCTTC	CASSPATGGTYNEQFF
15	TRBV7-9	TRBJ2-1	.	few	TGTGCCAGCAGCTTAGGAGTAGCCCCCTACAATGAGCAGTTCTTC	CASSLGVAPYNEQFF
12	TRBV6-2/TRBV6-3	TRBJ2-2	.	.	TGTGCCAGCAGTTACTCGACCTGGGAGCTGTTTTTT	CASSYSTWELFF
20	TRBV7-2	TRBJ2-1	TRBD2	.	TGTGCCAGCAGCTTAGCGGGACTAGCTCTTCGAATTTTCTCCTACAATGAGCAGTTCTTC	CASSLAGLALRIFSYNEQFF
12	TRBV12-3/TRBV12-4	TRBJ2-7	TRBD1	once	TGTGCCAGCAGTTCACAGGGGTACGAGCAGTACTTC	CASSSQGYEQYF
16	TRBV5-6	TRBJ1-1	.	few	TGTGCCAGCAGCTTGGAGTTTGGGGGCGTTGGCACTGAAGCTTTCTTT	CASSLEFGGVGTEAFF
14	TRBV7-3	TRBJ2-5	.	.	TGCGCCAGCAGTATGCACGGAGGGGGGGAGACCCAGTACTTC	CASSMHGGGETQYF
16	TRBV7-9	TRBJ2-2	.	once	TGTGCCAGCAGCTTAGGAATAGTCAGGGACACCGGGGAGCTGTTTTTT	CASSLGIVRDTGELFF
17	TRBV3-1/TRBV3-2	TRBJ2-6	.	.	TGTGCCAGCAGCCAAGCGATTCTGGGAACCGGGGCCAACGTCCTGACTTTC	CASSQAILGTGANVLTF
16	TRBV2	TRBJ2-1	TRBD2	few	TGTGCCAGCAGTGTGGGGACTAGCGGGGGGCGTAATGAGCAGTTCTTC	CASSVGTSGGRNEQFF
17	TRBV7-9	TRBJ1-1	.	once	TGTGCCAGCAGCCCTGCCCAGTTAATAGGGTCGGACACTGAAGCTTTCTTT	CASSPAQLIGSDTEAFF
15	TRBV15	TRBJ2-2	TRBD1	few	TGTGCCACCAGCAGCGGGACAGGGGTCACCGGGGAGCTGTTTTTT	CATSSGTGVTGELFF
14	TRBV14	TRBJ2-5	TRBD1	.	TGTGCCAGCAGCCACTGGACAGGGTTAGAGACCCAGTACTTC	CASSHWTGLETQYF
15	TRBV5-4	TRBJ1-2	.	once	TGTGCCAGCAGCCCTAGGGACACTAGATTTTATGGCTACACCTTC	CASSPRDTRFYGYTF
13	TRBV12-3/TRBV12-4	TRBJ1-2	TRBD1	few	TGTGCCAGCAAGGTGGAGGGGGCGTCTGGCTACACCTTC	CASKVEGASGYTF
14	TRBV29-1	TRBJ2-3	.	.	TGCAGCGTTTATGGTGGGGCGGGCACAGATACGCAGTATTTT	CSVYGGAGTDTQYF
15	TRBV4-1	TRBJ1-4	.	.	TGCGCCAGCAGCCAAGATCTAGGGCAGAGTGGAAAACTGTTTTTT	CASSQDLGQSGKLFF